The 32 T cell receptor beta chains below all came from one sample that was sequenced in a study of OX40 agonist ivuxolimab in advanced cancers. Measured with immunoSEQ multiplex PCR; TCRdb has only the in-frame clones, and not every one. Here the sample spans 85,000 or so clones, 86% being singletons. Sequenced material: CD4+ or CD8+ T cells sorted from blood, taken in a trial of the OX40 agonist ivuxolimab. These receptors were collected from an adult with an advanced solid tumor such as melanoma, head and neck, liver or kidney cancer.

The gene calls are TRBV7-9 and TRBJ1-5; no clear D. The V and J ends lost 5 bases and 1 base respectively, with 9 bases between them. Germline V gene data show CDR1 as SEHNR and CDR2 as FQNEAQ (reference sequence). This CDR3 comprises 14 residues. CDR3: CASSQAESNQPQHF. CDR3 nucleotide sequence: TGTGCCAGCAGCCAGGCAGAGAGCAATCAGCCCCAGCATTTT.

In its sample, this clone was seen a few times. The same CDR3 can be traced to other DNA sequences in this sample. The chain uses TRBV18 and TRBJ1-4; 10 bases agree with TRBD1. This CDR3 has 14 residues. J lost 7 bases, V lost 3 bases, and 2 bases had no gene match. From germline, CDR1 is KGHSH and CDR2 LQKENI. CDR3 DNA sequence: TGTGCCAGCTCACCGGGACAGGGGCCTGAAAAACTGTTTTTT. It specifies CASSPGQGPEKLFF.

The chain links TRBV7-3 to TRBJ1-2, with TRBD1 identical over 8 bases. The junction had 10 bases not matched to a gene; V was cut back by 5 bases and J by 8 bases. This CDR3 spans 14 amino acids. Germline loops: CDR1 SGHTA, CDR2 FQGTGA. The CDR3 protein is CASSPRGLSEGYTF. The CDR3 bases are TGTGCCAGCAGCCCCAGGGGGCTGAGCGAAGGCTACACCTTC.

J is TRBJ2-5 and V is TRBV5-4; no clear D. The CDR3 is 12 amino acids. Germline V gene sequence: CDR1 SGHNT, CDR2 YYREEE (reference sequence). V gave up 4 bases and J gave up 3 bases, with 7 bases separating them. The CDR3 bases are TGTGCCAGCAGCGCGTGGGAAGAGACCCAGTACTTC. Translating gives CASSAWEETQYF.

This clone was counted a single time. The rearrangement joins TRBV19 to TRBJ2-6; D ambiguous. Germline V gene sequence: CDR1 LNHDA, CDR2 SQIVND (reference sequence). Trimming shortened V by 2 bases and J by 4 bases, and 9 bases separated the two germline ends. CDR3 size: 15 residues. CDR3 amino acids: CASSIKPSGANVLTF. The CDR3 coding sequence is TGTGCCAGTAGTATAAAACCGTCCGGGGCCAACGTCCTGACTTTC.

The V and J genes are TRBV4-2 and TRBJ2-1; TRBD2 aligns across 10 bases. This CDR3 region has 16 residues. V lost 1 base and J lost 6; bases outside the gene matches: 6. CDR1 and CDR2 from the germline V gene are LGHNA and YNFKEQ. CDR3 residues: CASSQGAGGPFNEQFF. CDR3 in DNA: TGTGCCAGCAGCCAAGGAGCGGGGGGGCCTTTCAATGAGCAGTTCTTC.

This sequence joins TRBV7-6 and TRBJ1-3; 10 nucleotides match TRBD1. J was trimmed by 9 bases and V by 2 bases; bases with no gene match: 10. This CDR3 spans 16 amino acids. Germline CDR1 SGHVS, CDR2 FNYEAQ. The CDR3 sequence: CASSLQSGTGDSTIYF. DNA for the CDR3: TGTGCCAGCAGCTTACAATCCGGGACAGGGGATTCCACCATATATTTT. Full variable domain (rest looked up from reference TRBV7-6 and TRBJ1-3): GAGVSQSPRYKVTKRGQDVALRCDPISGHVSLYWYRQALGQGPEFLTYFNYEAQQDKSGLPNDRFSAERPEGSISTLTIQRTEQRDSAMYRCASSLQSGTGDSTIYFGEGSWLTVV.

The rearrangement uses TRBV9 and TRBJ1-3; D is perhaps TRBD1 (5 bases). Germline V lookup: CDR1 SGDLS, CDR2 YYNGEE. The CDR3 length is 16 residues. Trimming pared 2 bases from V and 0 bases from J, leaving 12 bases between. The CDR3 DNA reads TGTGCCAGCAGCGTGGATACAGGATCCTCTGGAAACACCATATATTTT. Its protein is CASSVDTGSSGNTIYF.

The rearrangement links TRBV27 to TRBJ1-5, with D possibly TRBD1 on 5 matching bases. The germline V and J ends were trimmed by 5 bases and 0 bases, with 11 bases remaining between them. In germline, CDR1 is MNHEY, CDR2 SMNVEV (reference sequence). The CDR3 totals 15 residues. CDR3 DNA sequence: TGTGCCAGCAGTAGGGGACTAGGTAGCAATCAGCCCCAGCATTTT. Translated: CASSRGLGSNQPQHF.

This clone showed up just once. The CDR3 DNA sequence: TGTGCCAGCAGTTTAATAGCCCTCCGGGCGGGAGGCTACACCTTC. Residues: CASSLIALRAGGYTF. The V call is TRBV28, the J call TRBJ1-2; D remains unclear. CDR3 length: 15 amino acids. The V and J ends lost 2 bases and 8 bases respectively, with 18 bases between them. CDR1 is MDHEN, CDR2 SYDVKM, per germline.

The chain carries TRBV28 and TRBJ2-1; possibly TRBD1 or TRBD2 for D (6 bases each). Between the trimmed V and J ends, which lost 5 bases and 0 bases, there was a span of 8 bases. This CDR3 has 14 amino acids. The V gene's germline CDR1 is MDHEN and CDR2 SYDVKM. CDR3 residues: CASSGGGSYNEQFF. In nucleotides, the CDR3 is TGTGCCAGCAGTGGAGGGGGCTCCTACAATGAGCAGTTCTTC.

The CDR3 here is CASITAGALGEQYF. Here the CDR3 DNA reads TGTGCCAGCATTACAGCGGGGGCCTTGGGCGAGCAGTACTTC. V gene TRBV6-1 combines with J gene TRBJ2-7; 8 positions agree with TRBD2. Losses at the gene ends were 7 bases for V and 6 bases for J; bases not matched to a gene: 11. This CDR3 has 14 amino acids. From germline, CDR1 is MNHNS and CDR2 SASEGT.

CDR3 DNA: TGTGCCAGTAGTATAGGACGGGGACAGGGGTCGTGGAGCTGGGGCTACACCTTC. Its protein is CASSIGRGQGSWSWGYTF. The gene calls are TRBV19 and TRBJ1-2; 10 nucleotides agree with TRBD1. This CDR3 has 18 residues. Germline V gene sequence: CDR1 LNHDA, CDR2 SQIVND (reference sequence). V was pared by 1 base and J by 8 bases, with 16 bases of the junction left unmatched.

This chain's CDR3 is CATSGARSYGYTF. CDR3 in DNA: TGTGCCACTTCTGGCGCACGGAGCTATGGCTACACCTTC. The chain combines TRBV28 with TRBJ1-2; D not certain. Germline lookup yields CDR1 MDHEN and CDR2 SYDVKM. The CDR3 runs to 13 residues. The V and J ends lost 10 bases and 4 bases respectively, with 16 bases between them.

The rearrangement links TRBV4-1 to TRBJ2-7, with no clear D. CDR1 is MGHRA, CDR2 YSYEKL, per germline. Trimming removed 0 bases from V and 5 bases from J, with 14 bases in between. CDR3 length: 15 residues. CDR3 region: CASSQDGAGPNEQYF. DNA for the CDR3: TGCGCCAGCAGCCAAGATGGTGCCGGCCCCAACGAGCAGTACTTC.

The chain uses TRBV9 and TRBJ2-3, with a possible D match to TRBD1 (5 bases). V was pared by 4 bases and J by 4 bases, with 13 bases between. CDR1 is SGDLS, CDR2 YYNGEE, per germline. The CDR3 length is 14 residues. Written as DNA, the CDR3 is TGTGCCAGCAGCCCCCAGTGGGGCGCAGATACGCAGTATTTT. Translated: CASSPQWGADTQYF.

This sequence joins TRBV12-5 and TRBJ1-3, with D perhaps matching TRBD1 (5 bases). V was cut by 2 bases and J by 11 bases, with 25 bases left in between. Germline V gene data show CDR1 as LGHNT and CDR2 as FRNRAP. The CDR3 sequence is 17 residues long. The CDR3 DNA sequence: TGTGCTAGTGGTTTGTTCGCTTCCGAGGACAATCATGGGGCCATATATTTT. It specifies CASGLFASEDNHGAIYF.

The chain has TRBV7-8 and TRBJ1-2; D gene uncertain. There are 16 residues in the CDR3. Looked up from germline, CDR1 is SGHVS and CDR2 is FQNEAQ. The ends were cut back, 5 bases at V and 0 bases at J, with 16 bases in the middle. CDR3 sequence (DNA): TGTGCCAGCAGCCCGACTTCAGAGAGATCTAACTATGGCTACACCTTC. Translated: CASSPTSERSNYGYTF.

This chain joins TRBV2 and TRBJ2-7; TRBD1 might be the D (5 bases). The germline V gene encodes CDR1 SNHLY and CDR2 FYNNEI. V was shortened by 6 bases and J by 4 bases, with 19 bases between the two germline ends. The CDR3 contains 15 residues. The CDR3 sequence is CASSPFQGREYEQYF. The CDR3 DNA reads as TGTGCCAGCAGCCCCTTCCAGGGAAGAGAATACGAGCAGTACTTC.

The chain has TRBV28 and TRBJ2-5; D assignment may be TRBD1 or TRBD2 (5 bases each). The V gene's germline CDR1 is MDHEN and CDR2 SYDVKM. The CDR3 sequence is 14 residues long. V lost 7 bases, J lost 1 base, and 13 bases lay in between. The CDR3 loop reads CASTPGRGQETQYF. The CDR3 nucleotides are TGTGCCAGCACCCCGGGAAGGGGCCAAGAGACCCAGTACTTC. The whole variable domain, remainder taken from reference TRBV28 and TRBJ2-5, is DVKVTQSSRYLVKRTGEKVFLECVQDMDHENMFWYRQDPGLGLRLIYFSYDVKMKEKGDIPEGYSVSREKKERFSLILESASTNQTSMYLCASTPGRGQETQYFGPGTRLLVL.

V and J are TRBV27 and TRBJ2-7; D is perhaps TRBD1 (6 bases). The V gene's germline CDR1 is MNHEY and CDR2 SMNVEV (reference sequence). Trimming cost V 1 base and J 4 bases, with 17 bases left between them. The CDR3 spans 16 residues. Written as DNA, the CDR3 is TGTGCCAGCAGTTTATGGGCCGCAGGGGCCCGATACGAGCAGTACTTC. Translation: CASSLWAAGARYEQYF.

The CDR3: CASSSSSGNEKLFF. The CDR3 nucleotides are TGCGCCAGCTCTTCTTCCTCCGGTAATGAAAAACTGTTTTTT. V is TRBV5-1 and J is TRBJ1-4; D call uncertain. Germline V gives CDR1 SGHRS, CDR2 YFSETQ. This CDR3 is 14 amino acids long. The V and J ends lost 7 bases and 4 bases respectively, with 14 bases between them.

CDR3 nucleotide sequence: TGTGCCAGCAGCTTGGCCAGGGGGGGAGAGGGTTCCGGGTATGGCTACACCTTC. This codes for CASSLARGGEGSGYGYTF. The chain combines TRBV5-6 with TRBJ1-2; 7 nucleotides line up with TRBD1. V shed 0 bases and J 5 bases; nucleotides not matched to a gene: 16. This CDR3 is built from 18 residues. Germline lookup yields CDR1 SGHDT and CDR2 YYEEEE.

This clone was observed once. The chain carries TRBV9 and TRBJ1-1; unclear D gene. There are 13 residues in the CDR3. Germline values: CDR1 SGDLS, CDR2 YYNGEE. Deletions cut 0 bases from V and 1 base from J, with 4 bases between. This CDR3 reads CASSVAGNTEAFF. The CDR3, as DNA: TGTGCCAGCAGCGTAGCAGGGAACACTGAAGCTTTCTTT.

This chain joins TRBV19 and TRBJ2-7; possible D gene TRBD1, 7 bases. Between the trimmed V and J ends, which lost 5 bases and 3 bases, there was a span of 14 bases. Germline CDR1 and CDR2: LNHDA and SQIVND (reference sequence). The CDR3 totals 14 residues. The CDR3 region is CASSGGTAGYEQYF. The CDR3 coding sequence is TGTGCCAGTAGTGGGGGGACAGCTGGCTACGAGCAGTACTTC.

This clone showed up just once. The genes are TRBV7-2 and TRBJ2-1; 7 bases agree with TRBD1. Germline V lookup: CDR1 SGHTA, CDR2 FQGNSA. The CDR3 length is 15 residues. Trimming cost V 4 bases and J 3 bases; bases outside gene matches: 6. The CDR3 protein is CASSSRDSFYNEQFF. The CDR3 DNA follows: TGTGCCAGCAGCTCCCGGGACAGCTTCTACAATGAGCAGTTCTTC.

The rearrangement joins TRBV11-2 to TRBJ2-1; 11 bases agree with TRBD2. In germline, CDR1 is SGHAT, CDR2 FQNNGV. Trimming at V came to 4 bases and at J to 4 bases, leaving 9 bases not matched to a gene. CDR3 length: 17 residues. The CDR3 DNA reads TGTGCCAGCAGCTCAGGGCTAGCGGGGGGCGAATACAATGAGCAGTTCTTC. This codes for CASSSGLAGGEYNEQFF.

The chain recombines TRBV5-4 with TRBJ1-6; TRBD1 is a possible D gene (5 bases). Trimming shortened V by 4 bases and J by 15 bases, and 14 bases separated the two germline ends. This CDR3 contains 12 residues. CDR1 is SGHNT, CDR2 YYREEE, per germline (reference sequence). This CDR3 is CASSLDGGGLHF. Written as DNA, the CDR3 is TGTGCCAGCAGCCTGGATGGGGGTGGCCTCCACTTT.

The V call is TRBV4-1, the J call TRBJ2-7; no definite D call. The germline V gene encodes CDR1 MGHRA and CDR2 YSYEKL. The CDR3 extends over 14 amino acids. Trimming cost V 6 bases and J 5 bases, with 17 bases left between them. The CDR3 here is CASRPGPAGHEQYF. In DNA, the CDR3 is TGCGCCAGCAGACCGGGCCCCGCTGGGCACGAGCAGTACTTC.

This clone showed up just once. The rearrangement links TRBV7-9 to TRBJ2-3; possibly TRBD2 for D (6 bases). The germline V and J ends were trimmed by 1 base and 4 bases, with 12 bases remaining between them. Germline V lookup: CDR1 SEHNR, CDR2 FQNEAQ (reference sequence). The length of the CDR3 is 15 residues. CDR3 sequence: CASSLVASEADTQYF. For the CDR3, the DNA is TGTGCCAGCAGCTTAGTGGCTAGCGAAGCAGATACGCAGTATTTT.

CDR3 loop: CASSIQQGNTGELFF. The CDR3 nucleotides are TGTGCCAGTAGTATACAGCAGGGGAACACCGGGGAGCTGTTTTTT. The chain employs TRBV19 and TRBJ2-2; TRBD1 is a possible D gene (5 bases). Trimming left V 2 bases short and J 1 base short, with 8 bases between. CDR1 and CDR2 from the germline V gene are LNHDA and SQIVND (reference sequence). The CDR3 sequence is 15 residues long.

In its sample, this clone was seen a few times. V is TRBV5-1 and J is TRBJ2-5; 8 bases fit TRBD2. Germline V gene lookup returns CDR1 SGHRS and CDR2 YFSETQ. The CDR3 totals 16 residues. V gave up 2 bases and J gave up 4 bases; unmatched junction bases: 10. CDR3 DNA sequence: TGCGCCAGCAGCTTCTTCGCGGGGGGCCCTTCAGAGACCCAGTACTTC. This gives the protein CASSFFAGGPSETQYF.